The 16 T cell receptor beta chains below were found in one sample sequenced in a study of cytomegalovirus exposure and HLA in healthy donors. TCRdb's copy holds only in-frame clones and misses some; the assay was immunoSEQ multiplex PCR. In the table there are under 250,000 clones, roughly three quarters of which are singletons. Source material: PBMCs. The receptors were sampled from a woman aged 25 to 45 in good health and CMV-seronegative.

The V and J genes are TRBV19 and TRBJ1-5, with D possibly being TRBD1 (5 bases). The germline V gene encodes CDR1 LNHDA and CDR2 SQIVND (reference sequence). V lost 9 bases to trimming and J lost 2 bases, with 17 bases between them. The length of the CDR3 is 15 residues. This CDR3 is CASNLRDSRNQPQHF. The CDR3 nucleotides are TGTGCCAGCAACCTACGAGACAGTCGCAATCAGCCCCAGCATTTT.

The rearrangement links TRBV27 to TRBJ2-5, with TRBD2 identical over 11 bases. CDR3 size: 15 residues. Germline V gene lookup returns CDR1 MNHEY and CDR2 SMNVEV (reference sequence). J lost 5 bases, V lost 1 base, and 3 bases had no gene match. The CDR3 protein is CASSLLTSGTETQYF. In nucleotides, the CDR3 is TGTGCCAGCAGTTTATTGACTAGCGGGACCGAGACCCAGTACTTC.

This chain links TRBV14 with TRBJ2-3; unclear D gene. The ends were cut back, 2 bases at V and 3 bases at J, with 9 bases in the middle. From germline, CDR1 is SGHDN and CDR2 FVKESK. CDR3 length: 14 amino acids. The CDR3 spells CASSQTVYTDTQYF. Here the CDR3 DNA reads TGTGCCAGCAGCCAAACGGTTTATACAGATACGCAGTATTTT.

This clone has only a few counts. The chain has TRBV4-1 and TRBJ2-7; 8 nucleotides agree with TRBD1. The V segment lost 4 bases and the J segment 7 bases; nucleotides outside the gene matches: 6. Germline V gene sequence: CDR1 MGHRA, CDR2 YSYEKL. The CDR3 length is 13 residues. The CDR3 coding sequence is TGCGCCAGCAGCCGTCAGGGGGCTGGTGAGCAGTACTTC. Translated: CASSRQGAGEQYF.

The chain uses TRBV10-1 and TRBJ2-3, with 7 bases identical to TRBD1. The germline V gene has CDR1 WNHNN and CDR2 SYGVQD (reference sequence). The trim removed 9 bases at V and 1 base at J, leaving 1 base unmatched. The CDR3 runs to 12 residues. The CDR3: CARGQGTDTQYF. CDR3 DNA: TGCGCCAGAGGACAGGGCACAGATACGCAGTATTTT.

The chain joins TRBV7-2 to TRBJ1-2; 9 bases align to TRBD1. The CDR3 has 16 residues. Germline V gives CDR1 SGHTA, CDR2 FQGNSA. With 4 bases clipped from V and 5 bases from J, the junction kept 11 bases outside the gene matches. Written as DNA, the CDR3 is TGTGCCAGCAGCTACTTAAACCCGGGACAGGGATATGGCTACACCTTC. Its translation is CASSYLNPGQGYGYTF.

The chain carries TRBV25-1 and TRBJ2-7; TRBD1 agrees at 8 bases. In germline, CDR1 is MGHDK, CDR2 SYGVNS. The CDR3 has 17 residues. V lost 4 bases, J lost 1 base, and 12 bases stayed unmatched. CDR3 bases: TGTGCCAGCAGTGGGGGGATTGGCGACAGGGGTTCCTACGAGCAGTACTTC. Translation gives CASSGGIGDRGSYEQYF.

CDR3 protein: CASSFSGTSGGELFF. The CDR3 DNA reads as TGTGCCAGCAGCTTCTCCGGGACTAGTGGCGGGGAGCTGTTTTTT. The chain recombines TRBV5-8 with TRBJ2-2, with 8 bases matching TRBD2. Germline V CDR1 and CDR2: SGHTS, YDEGEE. The CDR3 has 15 amino acids. J gave up 7 bases and V 2 bases, and 7 bases lay outside the gene matches.

J is TRBJ2-5 and V is TRBV2, with TRBD2 matching over 8 bases. Unmatched junction bases numbered 6, after V lost 7 bases and J lost 5 bases. This CDR3 is built from 13 residues. Germline CDR1 is SNHLY and CDR2 is FYNNEI. As DNA, the CDR3 is TGTGCCAGCAATTTAGCGGGGAGGGAGACCCAGTACTTC. It is translated as CASNLAGRETQYF.

The DNA of the CDR3 is TGTGCCAGCAGTGCGGGTTCGAAAGCTAACTATGGCTACACCTTC. This gives the protein CASSAGSKANYGYTF. The gene calls are TRBV6-6 and TRBJ1-2, with D unclear. Germline CDR1 reads MNHNY; CDR2 reads SVGAGI (reference sequence). The CDR3 runs to 15 residues. V lost 5 bases and J lost 0, with 13 bases in between.

The genes are TRBV7-9 and TRBJ1-5; tentative D call: TRBD1 (6 bases). This CDR3 has 14 residues. Between the trimmed V and J ends, which lost 4 bases and 4 bases, there was a span of 11 bases. Looked up from germline, CDR1 is SEHNR and CDR2 is FQNEAQ (reference sequence). CDR3 residues: CASSSDRTNQPQHF. For the CDR3, the DNA is TGTGCCAGCAGCTCCGACAGGACAAATCAGCCCCAGCATTTT.

The V gene is TRBV19, the J gene TRBJ2-1; TRBD2 matches at 14 bases. The J segment lost 0 bases and the V segment lost 4 bases, leaving 5 bases of the junction unmatched. The germline V gene has CDR1 LNHDA and CDR2 SQIVND (reference sequence). There are 18 residues in the CDR3. The CDR3 loop is CASSKGLAGAASYNEQFF. The CDR3 nucleotides read TGTGCCAGTAGTAAGGGACTAGCGGGGGCAGCCTCCTACAATGAGCAGTTCTTC.

The chain has TRBV9 and TRBJ1-3; D may be TRBD1 (5 bases). The length of the CDR3 is 17 residues. Germline CDR1 reads SGDLS; CDR2 reads YYNGEE. V lost 0 bases, J lost 0 bases, and 13 bases lay in between. The CDR3 sequence: CASSVGGHPDSGNTIYF. CDR3 sequence (DNA): TGTGCCAGCAGCGTAGGAGGACACCCAGACTCTGGAAACACCATATATTTT.

This chain uses TRBV27 with TRBJ2-3; D is ambiguous. The CDR3 sequence is 14 residues long. V was shortened by 3 bases and J by 6 bases, with 13 bases between the two germline ends. The germline V gene has CDR1 MNHEY and CDR2 SMNVEV (reference sequence). This CDR3 is CASSLSRIADTQYF. Written as DNA, the CDR3 is TGTGCCAGCAGTTTGAGTCGTATTGCGGATACGCAGTATTTT.

The J gene is TRBJ2-7, the V gene TRBV10-3; D unclear. From germline, CDR1 is ENHRY and CDR2 SYGVKD. The CDR3 is made up of 14 amino acids. The V gene lost 2 bases and the J gene lost 0 bases, with 8 bases spanning the gap. The CDR3 DNA reads TGTGCCATCAGTGAGGGAGCGAGCTCCTACGAGCAGTACTTC. As protein: CAISEGASSYEQYF.

The chain joins TRBV5-1 to TRBJ1-4, with 9 bases fitting TRBD1. The germline CDR1 and CDR2 sequences are SGHRS and YFSETQ. CDR3 size: 15 residues. Trimming removed 4 bases from V and 8 bases from J; junction bases left unmatched: 9. The DNA of the CDR3 is TGCGCCAGCAGCGGACTACAGGGGGCGCCCGAAAAACTGTTTTTT. Protein product: CASSGLQGAPEKLFF.